This T cell receptor beta chain appears in the sequencing data of a study of identical twins. Findings and limits, study-wide: In cord blood, abundant beta clonotypes had fewer insertions; memory showed no trend. Beta out-of-frame sequences displayed a weaker excess of sharing between twins. Alpha sequences out of frame and shared by twins had excess low generation probability.

Template switching created a universal primer site, and the cDNA included unique molecular identifiers. TCRdb re-called the 5' RACE reads with MiXCR, one entry per CDR3 protein. The sample lists approximately 240,000 distinct CDR3 sequences; about 14% were seen once. V shed 2 bases and J 5 bases; nucleotides not matched to a gene: 6. The V gene's germline CDR1 is LGHDT and CDR2 YNNKEL (reference sequence). The CDR3 extends over 15 amino acids. The sample holds many counts of this clonotype. Its antigen remains unknown. The sequence was collected from a woman aged 18-29 years in good health. The rearrangement uses TRBV3-1 and TRBJ1-1; 9 bases match TRBD1. Material: memory (CD45RO+) T cells sorted from blood. The CDR3 DNA reads TGTGCCAGCAGCCAAACAGGGGGCGCAGGAACTGAAGCTTTCTTT. Amino acids: CASSQTGGAGTEAFF.